Shown below are 28 T cell receptor beta chains from a single sample sequenced in a study of regulatory T cells in long-lasting Graves disease. With iRepertoire HTBI primers and Arm-PCR of CDR3 regions, TCR beta libraries were built. TCRdb redid the calling of the multiplex PCR reads with MiXCR, one entry per CDR3 protein. The data show 400,000 to 450,000 distinct CDR3 sequences, roughly 15% seen once. Specified time point: newly diagnosed GD, antithyroid drugs for less than 3 months. Extracted RNA from PBMCs served as the source of the TCR library. These data were also reused for a study on T cells in Graves' hyperthyroidism and ophthalmopathy.

The sequences come from peripheral blood mononuclear cells (PBMCs), collected at new diagnosis, from a patient treated with antithyroid drugs. The source is a woman aged 25 to 45 with Graves disease.

This clonotype showed up many times. This chain uses TRBV12-3 or TRBV12-4 with TRBJ1-5; no clear D. This CDR3 is built from 13 residues. The V and J ends lost 3 bases and 3 bases respectively, with 6 bases between them. CDR3 sequence reads: CASSFTLNQPQHF. DNA for the CDR3: TGTGCCAGCAGTTTTACACTCAATCAGCCCCAGCATTTT.

The chain joins TRBV19 to TRBJ2-3, with 12 bases fitting TRBD2. J lost 4 bases, V lost 6 bases, and 8 bases had no gene match. This CDR3 has 16 amino acids. The germline CDR1 and CDR2 sequences are LNHDA and SQIVND (reference sequence). DNA for the CDR3: TGTGCCAGTAGGACTAGCGGGAGAGTGGGGTCAGATACGCAGTATTTT. This encodes CASRTSGRVGSDTQYF. Full variable domain (outside the CDR3, taken from reference TRBV19 and TRBJ2-3): DGGITQSPKYLFRKEGQNVTLSCEQNLNHDAMYWYRQDPGQGLRLIYYSQIVNDFQKGDIAEGYSVSREKKESFPLTVTSAQKNPTAFYLCASRTSGRVGSDTQYFGPGTRLTVL.

The chain has TRBV11-2 and TRBJ2-2; 13 bases line up with TRBD2. Germline V CDR1 and CDR2: SGHAT, FQNNGV. V lost 5 bases and J lost 9; bases outside the gene matches: 6. This CDR3 has 15 amino acids. Written as DNA, the CDR3 is TGTGCCAGCAGCCTGAGACTAGCGGGAGGCCGGGAGCTGTTTTTT. It encodes CASSLRLAGGRELFF. Combining the CDR3 with reference TRBV11-2 and TRBJ2-2 gives the whole variable domain EAGVAQSPRYKIIEKRQSVAFWCNPISGHATLYWYQQILGQGPKLLIQFQNNGVVDDSQLPKDRFSAERLKGVDSTLKIQPAKLEDSAVYLCASSLRLAGGRELFFGEGSRLTVL.

This clonotype was seen a handful of times. V usage is TRBV6-5 and J usage is TRBJ1-1; D is possibly TRBD1 (6 bases). Germline lookup yields CDR1 MNHEY and CDR2 SVGAGI. This CDR3 has 14 amino acids. Trimming cost V 4 bases and J 3 bases, with 12 bases left between them. The CDR3 bases are TGTGCCAGCAGTTTCTCCAGGGGCGACACTGAAGCTTTCTTT. Its protein is CASSFSRGDTEAFF.

In this sample, this clonotype turned up a few times. The rearrangement uses TRBV20-1 and TRBJ2-4; D assignment may be TRBD1 or TRBD2 (5 bases each). V lost 0 bases and J 9 bases, leaving 18 bases between the germline ends. Looked up from germline, CDR1 is DFQATT and CDR2 is SNEGSKA (reference sequence). This CDR3 has 15 amino acids. CDR3 protein: CSARDRAPSGVIQYF. In DNA, the CDR3 is TGCAGTGCTAGAGACAGGGCCCCCTCCGGGGTCATTCAGTACTTC.

This clonotype was recorded at least ten times. J is TRBJ1-5 and V is TRBV2; 7 bases are a match to TRBD1. V dropped 6 bases and J dropped 7; count of bases not matched to a gene: 12. Germline CDR1 and CDR2: SNHLY and FYNNEI. The CDR3 runs to 15 residues. The CDR3 DNA reads as TGTGCCAGCAGAACGGACAGGAGTTTAGAACAGCCCCAGCATTTT. Its protein is CASRTDRSLEQPQHF.

Points on this clonotype: Just one base apart from a much larger clone, this may be a read error. The rearrangement uses TRBV7-3 and TRBJ2-7; D uncertain. Trimming took off 2 bases at V and 7 bases at J, with 12 bases between the two ends. This CDR3 has 13 residues. Germline CDR1 is SGHTA and CDR2 is FQGTGA. CDR3 nucleotides: TGTGCCAGCAGCTTACTGGCGGAAAATGAGCAGTACTTC. Translation: CASSLLAENEQYF.

The V call is TRBV5-8, the J call TRBJ2-2, with 7 bases matching TRBD1. CDR1 and CDR2 (germline): SGHTS, YDEGEE. The CDR3 contains 14 residues. The ends lost 4 bases at V and 5 bases at J; junction bases unmatched: 5. CDR3 DNA: TGTGCCAGCAGCCGAGGGGGCCGGACCGGGGAGCTGTTTTTT. This encodes CASSRGGRTGELFF.

This clonotype has more than one count but fewer than ten. The rearrangement links TRBV12-3 or TRBV12-4 to TRBJ2-1; 11 bases agree with TRBD2. J gave up 4 bases and V 4 bases, and 6 bases lay outside the gene matches. This CDR3 is 16 amino acids long. The CDR3 coding sequence is TGTGCCAGCAGTTACCCGACTAGCGGGATTTACAATGAGCAGTTCTTC. Translating gives CASSYPTSGIYNEQFF.

This clonotype was counted only a few times. A much larger clone differs from this one at a single base, so this may be a read error. The gene calls are TRBV28 and TRBJ2-3; 9 bases are a match to TRBD2. Unmatched junction bases numbered 3, after V lost 4 bases and J lost 1 base. CDR1 and CDR2 (germline): MDHEN, SYDVKM. CDR3 length equals 15 residues. As DNA, the CDR3 is TGTGCCAGCAGTTCCATAGCGGGAGGCACAGATACGCAGTATTTT. Protein sequence: CASSSIAGGTDTQYF.

This clonotype occurred a few times. The V call is TRBV19, the J call TRBJ1-2, with D possibly matching TRBD1 (5 bases). CDR3 length equals 15 residues. V lost 3 bases and J lost 2, with 13 bases in between. Germline CDR1 reads LNHDA; CDR2 reads SQIVND (reference sequence). As DNA, the CDR3 is TGTGCCAGTAGTATCCCCCCCGGGGGAAACTATGGCTACACCTTC. This encodes CASSIPPGGNYGYTF.

In its sample, this clonotype was seen many times. V gene TRBV27 combines with J gene TRBJ2-1; 10 nucleotides line up with TRBD2. CDR1 and CDR2 (germline): MNHEY, SMNVEV (reference sequence). The CDR3 length is 18 residues. The junction had 10 bases not matched to a gene; V was cut back by 3 bases and J by 2 bases. CDR3 nucleotide sequence: TGTGCCAGCAGTTTTGGGCTAGCGGGAGTCGCAGCCTACAATGAGCAGTTCTTC. Translated, it gives CASSFGLAGVAAYNEQFF.

This chain connects TRBV4-1 to TRBJ2-1, with TRBD2 matching over 10 bases. CDR1 and CDR2 (germline): MGHRA, YSYEKL. The CDR3 has 15 residues. J lost 6 bases, V lost 9 bases, and 11 bases had no gene match. In nucleotides, the CDR3 is TGCGCCAGTTCAAAGCGGGAGGGCCGGGGCAATGAGCAGTTCTTC. As protein: CASSKREGRGNEQFF.

This clonotype has only a few counts. J is TRBJ2-1 and V is TRBV3-1, with 9 bases identical to TRBD2. Germline lookup yields CDR1 LGHDT and CDR2 YNNKEL (reference sequence). V was pared by 3 bases and J by 8 bases, with 5 bases of the junction left unmatched. CDR3 length equals 14 residues. CDR3 loop: CASSHGTSSYEQFF. Here the CDR3 DNA reads TGTGCCAGCAGCCACGGGACTAGCAGTTATGAGCAGTTCTTC.

This clonotype was seen more than once but under ten times. This rearrangement joins TRBV5-1 to TRBJ1-2, with a weak D call TRBD1 (5 bases). The CDR3 is 18 amino acids. CDR1 and CDR2 (germline): SGHRS, YFSETQ. The V end was cut by 3 bases, the J end by 3 bases, with 24 bases between. CDR3 in amino acids: CASSSSGRSSLLDYGYTF. Written as DNA, the CDR3 is TGCGCCAGCAGCTCCTCGGGACGCTCTTCTCTTTTGGACTATGGCTACACCTTC.

About this clonotype: At one end, the junction sequence differs from germline, possibly due to a read error. The V call is TRBV20-1, the J call TRBJ2-7, with 9 bases that match TRBD1. The CDR3 runs 14 residues. CDR1 DFQATT and CDR2 SNEGSKA come from the germline V gene (reference sequence). The CDR3 protein is CSASTGTGYYEPYF. The CDR3 bases are TGCAGTGCTTCAACCGGGACAGGGTATTACGAGCCGTACTTC.

In its sample, this clonotype was seen a few times. The chain is built from TRBV11-2 and TRBJ2-1; 7 bases fit TRBD2. Germline lookup yields CDR1 SGHAT and CDR2 FQNNGV. The CDR3 sequence is 14 residues long. The V segment lost 8 bases and the J segment 8 bases; nucleotides outside the gene matches: 12. CDR3 sequence: CASGSGGGPYEQFF. For the CDR3, the DNA is TGTGCCAGCGGTAGTGGGGGAGGGCCATATGAGCAGTTCTTC.

As concerns this clonotype: Just one base apart from a much larger clone, this may be a read error. The genes are TRBV5-1 and TRBJ2-1; D is perhaps TRBD1 (6 bases). The CDR3 covers 17 residues. The V gene's germline CDR1 is SGHRS and CDR2 YFSETQ. Written as DNA, the CDR3 is TGCGCCAGCAGCTTCGGAAACAGGGAATTGGCCTACAATGAGCAGTCCTTC. Protein product: CASSFGNRELAYNEQSF.

The sample holds many counts of this clonotype. The chain couples TRBV6-1 to TRBJ2-1, with no clear D. V was clipped by 6 bases and J by 10 bases, with 13 bases between them. CDR3 length: 12 amino acids. Germline V gene data show CDR1 as MNHNS and CDR2 as SASEGT. As DNA, the CDR3 is TGTGCCAGCAGCTCCACCCTACCGGAGCAGTTCTTC. Protein: CASSSTLPEQFF.

At least ten counts were recorded for this clonotype. This chain uses TRBV12-3 or TRBV12-4 with TRBJ2-1; TRBD2 matches 9 bases. This CDR3 contains 13 residues. CDR3 nucleotide sequence: TGTGTTTGTGCGCTAGCGGGGCTTAATGAGCAGTTCTTC. This translates into CVCALAGLNEQFF.

This clonotype was recorded a few times. V is TRBV9 and J is TRBJ2-2; D is tentatively TRBD1 or TRBD2 (6 bases each). Trimming left V 0 bases short and J 5 bases short, with 14 bases between. Germline V gives CDR1 SGDLS, CDR2 YYNGEE. The CDR3 loop spans 16 amino acids. This chain's CDR3 is CASSVDAGQGTGELFF. CDR3 nucleotide sequence: TGTGCCAGCAGCGTAGATGCGGGACAAGGGACCGGGGAGCTGTTTTTT. The full variable domain, rest sourced from reference TRBV9 and TRBJ2-2, is DSGVTQTPKHLITATGQRVTLRCSPRSGDLSVYWYQQSLDQGLQFLIQYYNGEERAKGNILERFSAQQFPDLHSELNLSSLELGDSALYFCASSVDAGQGTGELFFGEGSRLTVL.

This clonotype was found many times. This rearrangement joins TRBV7-2 to TRBJ2-1; a possible D gene is TRBD1 (6 bases). The germline CDR1 and CDR2 sequences are SGHTA and FQGNSA. V lost 1 base and J lost 6, with 13 bases in between. This CDR3 comprises 15 residues. CDR3 DNA sequence: TGTGCCAGCAGCTTAGAGTTCCGAGGGGGCAATGAGCAGTTCTTC. Translating gives CASSLEFRGGNEQFF.

This clonotype was detected a few times. The rearrangement links TRBV15 to TRBJ1-6, with D unresolved. The CDR3 sequence is 16 residues long. V dropped 3 bases and J dropped 9 bases, with 18 bases sitting between them. Germline lookup yields CDR1 LNHNV and CDR2 YYDKDF (reference sequence). The CDR3 sequence is CATSRTWGKEGSPLHF. In DNA, the CDR3 is TGTGCCACCAGCAGGACATGGGGAAAGGAGGGTTCACCCCTCCACTTT.

Comment on this clonotype: A far larger clone is a single base away, which makes a read error likely. The chain joins TRBV28 to TRBJ2-1; a possible D gene is TRBD2 (5 bases). There are 15 residues in the CDR3. Germline CDR1 reads MDHEN; CDR2 reads SYDVKM. The CDR3 loop is CASTPPGMSKNEQSF. CDR3 bases: TGTGCCAGCACTCCCCCCGGGATGTCGAAAAATGAGCAGTCCTTC.

The chain couples TRBV15 to TRBJ2-1; no firm D call. Germline lookup yields CDR1 LNHNV and CDR2 YYDKDF (reference sequence). V shed 4 bases and J shed 4 bases, with 17 bases lying between them. The CDR3 has 16 amino acids. CDR3 residues: CATSTPDLPSYNEQFF. The CDR3 bases are TGTGCCACCAGCACCCCCGACCTCCCGTCTTACAATGAGCAGTTCTTC.

J is TRBJ2-1 and V is TRBV4-2, with 10 bases that match TRBD2. V gave up 3 bases and J gave up 9 bases; unmatched junction bases: 11. CDR1 is LGHNA, CDR2 YNFKEQ, per germline. The CDR3 is made up of 16 amino acids. The CDR3 loop reads CASSQDPSGSWGEQFF. DNA of the CDR3: TGTGCCAGCAGCCAGGACCCTAGCGGGAGTTGGGGTGAGCAGTTCTTC.

This clonotype was counted only a few times. The V and J genes are TRBV15 and TRBJ1-3; no clear D. CDR1 is LNHNV and CDR2 is YYDKDF in the germline V gene (reference sequence). The CDR3 runs 15 residues. V lost 1 base and J lost 1, with 8 bases in between. The CDR3 loop reads CATSRVGNSGNTIYF. The CDR3 coding sequence is TGTGCCACCAGCAGAGTAGGGAATTCTGGAAACACCATATATTTT. The full variable domain, in which reference TRBV15 and TRBJ1-3 provide the parts outside the CDR3, is DAMVIQNPRYQVTQFGKPVTLSCSQTLNHNVMYWYQQKSSQAPKLLFHYYDKDFNNEADTPDNFQSRRPNTSFCFLDIRSPGLGDTAMYLCATSRVGNSGNTIYFGEGSWLTVV.

About this clonotype: A single base separates this from a much larger clone, so it may be a read error. The genes are TRBV7-9 and TRBJ1-2, with TRBD1 matching over 7 bases. The junction had 8 bases not matched to a gene; V was cut back by 6 bases and J by 1 base. The CDR3 is 15 residues long. From germline, CDR1 is SEHNR and CDR2 FQNEAQ (reference sequence). CDR3 loop: CASSVGTVHNYGYTF. The CDR3 DNA is TGTGCCAGCAGTGTGGGGACAGTTCATAACTATGGCTACACCTTC.